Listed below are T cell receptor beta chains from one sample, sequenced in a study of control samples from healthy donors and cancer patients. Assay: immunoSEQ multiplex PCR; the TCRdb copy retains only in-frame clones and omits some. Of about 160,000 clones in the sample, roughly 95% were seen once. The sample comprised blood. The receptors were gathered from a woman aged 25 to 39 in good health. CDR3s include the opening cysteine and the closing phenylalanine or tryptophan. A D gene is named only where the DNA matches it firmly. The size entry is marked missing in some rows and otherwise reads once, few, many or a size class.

DNA: TGTGCCAGCAGCCCGACTAGCGGGAGGGCTGGCGGGGAGCTGTTTTTT
CDR3: CASSPTSGRAGGELFF
J: TRBJ2-2
size: few
V: TRBV7-9
D: TRBD2

DNA: TGTGCCAGTAGTATACTTGACACAGAAAACTATGGCTACACCTTC
CDR3: CASSILDTENYGYTF
J: TRBJ1-2
size: NA
V: TRBV19
D: NA

DNA: TGCGCCAGCAGCCAAGATCGTGGGAGCACAGGGTTCTTC
CDR3: CASSQDRGSTGFF
J: TRBJ2-1
size: NA
V: TRBV4-1
D: NA

DNA: TGTGCCAGCAGCCCCCGAAGCGGACCCCAAAAACTGTTTTTT
CDR3: CASSPRSGPQKLFF
J: TRBJ1-4
size: NA
V: TRBV7-9
D: NA

DNA: TGTGCCAGCAGTTTAACGGACAGGGGTACGCAGTATTTT
CDR3: CASSLTDRGTQYF
J: TRBJ2-3
size: NA
V: TRBV27
D: TRBD1

DNA: TGTGCCAGCACCCTGTGGGACATTATGGGCAATCAGCCCCAGCATTTT
CDR3: CASTLWDIMGNQPQHF
J: TRBJ1-5
size: NA
V: TRBV28
D: NA

DNA: TGTGCCAGCAGCTTATTGGGGCAGGACTATGGCTACACCTTC
CDR3: CASSLLGQDYGYTF
J: TRBJ1-2
size: NA
V: TRBV11-2
D: NA

DNA: TGTGCCAGCAGCTTAGGCCCAAACTCCTACGAGCAGTACTTC
CDR3: CASSLGPNSYEQYF
J: TRBJ2-7
size: NA
V: TRBV7-2
D: NA

DNA: TGCGCCAGCAGCCAAGCTCTTTCTTGGACCGGGGAGCTGTTTTTT
CDR3: CASSQALSWTGELFF
J: TRBJ2-2
size: NA
V: TRBV4-1
D: NA

DNA: TGTGCCAGCAGCCGGACTAGCGGGAGGGCATTTGCAGAGACCCAGTACTTC
CDR3: CASSRTSGRAFAETQYF
J: TRBJ2-5
size: NA
V: TRBV5-4
D: TRBD2

DNA: TGCGCCAGCAGCAATCCCACTACGGGACGGTTCTCCTACGAGCAGTACTTC
CDR3: CASSNPTTGRFSYEQYF
J: TRBJ2-7
size: NA
V: TRBV5-1
D: NA

DNA: TGTGCCAGCAGTGATCAGCTTCCGGGATCTCAGTACTTC
CDR3: CASSDQLPGSQYF
J: TRBJ2-4
size: NA
V: TRBV2
D: NA

DNA: TGTGCCAGCAGCCAAGATCGAGGACTAGCTTCCCCCTACGAGCAGTACTTC
CDR3: CASSQDRGLASPYEQYF
J: TRBJ2-7
size: NA
V: TRBV3-1/TRBV3-2
D: TRBD2

DNA: TGTGCCAGCAGCTTACGCCAGACAGGCGGCTCACCCCTCCACTTT
CDR3: CASSLRQTGGSPLHF
J: TRBJ1-6
size: NA
V: TRBV11-2
D: NA

DNA: TGTGCCAGCAGCTTAGAGGCAGTCTCCTATAATTCACCCCTCCACTTT
CDR3: CASSLEAVSYNSPLHF
J: TRBJ1-6
size: once
V: TRBV7-9
D: NA

DNA: TGCAGTGCTCCCTCTGGAAACACCATATATTTT
CDR3: CSAPSGNTIYF
J: TRBJ1-3
size: NA
V: TRBV20-1
D: NA

DNA: TGTGCCAGCAGTTACTCTAGCAATCAGCCCCAGCATTTT
CDR3: CASSYSSNQPQHF
J: TRBJ1-5
size: NA
V: TRBV6-5
D: NA

DNA: TGTGCCAGCAGCTTAGGAGGGTGGGACACTGAAGCTTTCTTT
CDR3: CASSLGGWDTEAFF
J: TRBJ1-1
size: NA
V: TRBV7-2
D: NA

DNA: TGTGCCAGCAGCAGTGGACAGGCCGCGAAAGGGCCCAGCTCCTACAATGAGCAGTTCTTC
CDR3: CASSSGQAAKGPSSYNEQFF
J: TRBJ2-1
size: NA
V: TRBV21-1
D: NA

DNA: TGTGCCAGCAGTTTATTTGGACAGGGCTCCTACGAGCAGTACTTC
CDR3: CASSLFGQGSYEQYF
J: TRBJ2-7
size: NA
V: TRBV28
D: TRBD1

DNA: TGTGCCAGCAGCTTAATACAGGGGGGTGGAGAGCAGTACTTC
CDR3: CASSLIQGGGEQYF
J: TRBJ2-7
size: NA
V: TRBV7-8
D: TRBD1

DNA: TGTGCCAGCAGCCCAACCCGTGATACGCAGTATTTT
CDR3: CASSPTRDTQYF
J: TRBJ2-3
size: NA
V: TRBV7-8
D: NA

DNA: TGTGCCAGCAGCGTAGGAGGGGGGCCTGGCACAGATACGCAGTATTTT
CDR3: CASSVGGGPGTDTQYF
J: TRBJ2-3
size: NA
V: TRBV9
D: NA

DNA: TGTGCCAGCAGTAGGGCGGGGCAGGACTCCTACGAGCAGTACTTC
CDR3: CASSRAGQDSYEQYF
J: TRBJ2-7
size: NA
V: TRBV28
D: NA

DNA: TGTGCCTGGAGTGTATCAGGGTTGGTCCCCAAATCTTTCTTC
CDR3: CAWSVSGLVPKSFF
J: TRBJ2-1
size: NA
V: TRBV30
D: NA

DNA: TGCGCCAGCAGCCCTCTGGTTCCCAATCAGCCCCAGCATTTT
CDR3: CASSPLVPNQPQHF
J: TRBJ1-5
size: NA
V: TRBV4-1
D: NA

DNA: TGCGCCAGCACCGGGGCCGAGGATGGCTACACCTTC
CDR3: CASTGAEDGYTF
J: TRBJ1-2
size: NA
V: TRBV5-1
D: NA

DNA: TGTGCCAGCAGTTTTCGAGAATCCTCGCTTAACTATGGCTACACCTTC
CDR3: CASSFRESSLNYGYTF
J: TRBJ1-2
size: NA
V: TRBV28
D: NA

DNA: TGTGCCAGCAGCTTGATGTCCGGGACACCAGATACGCAGTATTTT
CDR3: CASSLMSGTPDTQYF
J: TRBJ2-3
size: NA
V: TRBV5-8
D: NA

DNA: TGTGCCAGCGGGGCCGGGGGGCGCGGAAATCAGCCCCAGCATTTT
CDR3: CASGAGGRGNQPQHF
J: TRBJ1-5
size: NA
V: TRBV28
D: NA

DNA: TGTGCCAGCAGTTTTGGCAGCTCCTACGAGCAGTACTTC
CDR3: CASSFGSSYEQYF
J: TRBJ2-7
size: NA
V: TRBV28
D: NA

DNA: TGTGCCAGCAGCACGGAGGTGAACACTGAAGCTTTCTTT
CDR3: CASSTEVNTEAFF
J: TRBJ1-1
size: NA
V: TRBV2
D: NA

DNA: TGCGCCAGCAGCCCACTAGCGGGGATAGATACGCAGTATTTT
CDR3: CASSPLAGIDTQYF
J: TRBJ2-3
size: NA
V: TRBV5-1
D: TRBD2

DNA: TGTGCCAGCACCCGCGGGAATGAGCAGTTCTTC
CDR3: CASTRGNEQFF
J: TRBJ2-1
size: NA
V: TRBV6-5
D: NA

DNA: TGTGCCAGCAGTTCCAGACTAGCGGGCTACGAGCAGTACTTC
CDR3: CASSSRLAGYEQYF
J: TRBJ2-7
size: NA
V: TRBV6-5
D: TRBD2

DNA: TGTGCCAGCAGCGGACAGGATCCGGCCTACGAGCAGTACTTC
CDR3: CASSGQDPAYEQYF
J: TRBJ2-7
size: NA
V: TRBV6-5
D: TRBD1

DNA: TGTGCCAGCAGTGAAAACTCATACGAGCAGTACTTC
CDR3: CASSENSYEQYF
J: TRBJ2-7
size: NA
V: TRBV6-1
D: NA

DNA: TGCGCCAACAGCGTTCTAAAACAGGCCCCGAACACTGAAGCTTTCTTT
CDR3: CANSVLKQAPNTEAFF
J: TRBJ1-1
size: NA
V: TRBV5-1
D: NA

DNA: TGCGCCAGTACCATGAGCCCGACCTACGACAATGAGCAGTTCTTC
CDR3: CASTMSPTYDNEQFF
J: TRBJ2-1
size: NA
V: TRBV5-1
D: NA

DNA: TGTGCCAGCAGCTTGGTGGGCAGGGCCGGGGATACGCAGTATTTT
CDR3: CASSLVGRAGDTQYF
J: TRBJ2-3
size: NA
V: TRBV5-4
D: NA

DNA: TGCGCCAGCAGCCCCATTCGGGACCTGCGTGGGGAGACCCAGTACTTC
CDR3: CASSPIRDLRGETQYF
J: TRBJ2-5
size: NA
V: TRBV4-1
D: NA

DNA: TGTGCCAGCTCACCACCCTGGACTAGCGGCAATGAGCAGTTCTTC
CDR3: CASSPPWTSGNEQFF
J: TRBJ2-1
size: once
V: TRBV18
D: TRBD2

DNA: TGCGCCAGCAGCCCCCTCCGGGACCGAAGCTCCTACGAGCAGTACTTC
CDR3: CASSPLRDRSSYEQYF
J: TRBJ2-7
size: NA
V: TRBV5-1
D: NA

DNA: TGTGCCAGCAGCTTGGGACAGGGGGCTTACTATGGCTACACCTTC
CDR3: CASSLGQGAYYGYTF
J: TRBJ1-2
size: once
V: TRBV5-5
D: TRBD1

DNA: TGTGCCATCAGTGAAAGCAATCAGCCCCAGCATTTT
CDR3: CAISESNQPQHF
J: TRBJ1-5
size: NA
V: TRBV10-3
D: NA

DNA: TGTGCCAGCAGCGGGATAGGGGGGAACACTGAAGCTTTCTTT
CDR3: CASSGIGGNTEAFF
J: TRBJ1-1
size: NA
V: TRBV5-6
D: NA

DNA: TGTGCCAGTAGTGAGGGATGGCGGGGCCACAATGAGCAGTTCTTC
CDR3: CASSEGWRGHNEQFF
J: TRBJ2-1
size: NA
V: TRBV19
D: NA

DNA: TGTGCCAGCACCAATATGGGGGGCGGGACCCAGTACTTC
CDR3: CASTNMGGGTQYF
J: TRBJ2-5
size: once
V: TRBV11-2
D: NA

DNA: TGTGCCAGCAGTTACTCGAGGGGACCCGGGGAGCTGTTTTTT
CDR3: CASSYSRGPGELFF
J: TRBJ2-2
size: NA
V: TRBV6-5
D: NA

DNA: TGCGCCAGCAGCTCGGACAGGGGAAACACTGAAGCTTTCTTT
CDR3: CASSSDRGNTEAFF
J: TRBJ1-1
size: NA
V: TRBV5-1
D: TRBD1

DNA: TGTGCCAGCAGTTTTTACAGGGACAGGGTAAATCAGCCCCAGCATTTT
CDR3: CASSFYRDRVNQPQHF
J: TRBJ1-5
size: NA
V: TRBV6-5
D: TRBD1

DNA: TGTGCCAGCAGTCTGACAGTTCGACAGGGGTTCGGTGAAGCTTTCTTT
CDR3: CASSLTVRQGFGEAFF
J: TRBJ1-1
size: NA
V: TRBV6-2/TRBV6-3
D: TRBD1